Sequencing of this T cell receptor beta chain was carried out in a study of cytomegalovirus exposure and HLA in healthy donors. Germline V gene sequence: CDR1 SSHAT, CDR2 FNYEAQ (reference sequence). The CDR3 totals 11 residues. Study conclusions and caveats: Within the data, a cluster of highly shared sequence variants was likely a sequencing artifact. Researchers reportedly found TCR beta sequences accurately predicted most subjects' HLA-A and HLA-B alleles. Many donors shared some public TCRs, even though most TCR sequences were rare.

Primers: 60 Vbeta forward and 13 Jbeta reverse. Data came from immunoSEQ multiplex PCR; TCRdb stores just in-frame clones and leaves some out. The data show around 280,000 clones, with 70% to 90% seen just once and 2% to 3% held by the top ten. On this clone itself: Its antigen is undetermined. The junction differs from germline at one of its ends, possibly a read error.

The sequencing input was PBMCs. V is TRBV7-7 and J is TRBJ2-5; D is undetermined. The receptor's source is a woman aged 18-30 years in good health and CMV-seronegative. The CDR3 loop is CASSFGETQYF. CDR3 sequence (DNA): TGTGCTAGCAGCTTCGGTGAGACCCAGTACTTC.